This T cell receptor (beta chain) was documented in a study of OX40 agonist ivuxolimab in advanced cancers. Regarding the complete study: Ivuxolimab, which targeted the costimulatory receptor OX40 (CD134), was an agonistic, fully human IgG2 monoclonal antibody. Intravenous ivuxolimab was administered to patients every 2 weeks at six dose levels: 0.01, 0.1, 0.3, 1.5, 3 and 10 mg/kg. Of the approximately 54 patients in dose escalation, about 20 had hepatocellular carcinoma, roughly 15 had melanoma, 9 had renal cell carcinoma and 9 had head and neck cancer. The dose-escalation cohort was about 83% male with a mean age of about 54 years, ranging from roughly 23 to 90. Prior anti-PD-1, anti-PD-L1 or anti-CTLA-4 therapy was permitted, and checkpoint inhibitors had been received by 40% to 50% of dose-escalation patients. Partial responses were achieved by three dose-escalation patients, of whom one had hepatocellular carcinoma and two had cutaneous melanoma. The purpose of peripheral TCRbeta sequencing was to test whether ivuxolimab changed TCR sequence diversity and led to clonal T-cell expansion. The paper reports the monotherapy dose-escalation portion (N of about 54 patients) of the phase I ivuxolimab trial. Here is what the overall study found, with its caveats: Low levels of normalized T-cell clonal expansion were also shown by some nonresponding patients. Antigen specificity was not determined for the clonally expanded peripheral T cells. After ivuxolimab, more expanded clones were found on average in CD8+ T cells than in CD4+ T cells. At doses from 0.1 to 3.0 mg/kg, clonal expansion was seen in both CD4+ and CD8+ blood T cells between baseline and week 6. In the 0.1-3.0 mg/kg groups, partial responders had among the lowest normalized peripheral clonal expansion, particularly in CD8+ T cells.

To sequence the TCRbeta CDR3 region, genomic DNA was isolated from the sorted cells. TCRbeta CDR3 regions were sequenced using the immunoSEQ Assay. TCRdb provides this immuneACCESS table in a form limited to in-frame rearrangements. Some clones are lacking; in checked studies, under half of them reflect an unresolved V gene, and why the rest are absent is not known. This sample holds approximately 100,000 clones; roughly nine tenths were observed only once. Around 0.3% of the sample comes from the top ten. The CDR3 holds 16 amino acids from the cysteine to the phenylalanine. Kept here is only the CDR3 DNA, which spans 48 bases and is read in frame from base 1. Clipping removes 4 bases from V and 0 bases from J, with 6 as the unmatched junction base count. CDR1 and CDR2 are drawn from the germline V gene: KGHSH, LQKENI. In the case of this clone: Its target antigen remains unknown. Base qualities are missing; no much larger clone stands one base away.

Patients with autoimmune disease history or receiving systemic immunosuppression were excluded from the trial. In every dose cohort, peripheral blood was drawn for TCR sequencing at baseline, cycle 4 day 1, and cycle 7 day 1. Samples were obtained from an open-label, multicenter, first-in-human phase I dose-escalation trial of ivuxolimab. Adults with locally advanced or metastatic melanoma, renal cell carcinoma, hepatocellular carcinoma or head and neck squamous cell carcinoma were enrolled in the trial. Before TCR sequencing, CD4+ T cells and CD8+ T cells were sorted from peripheral blood as separate populations.

Specimen: CD4+ or CD8+ T cells sorted from blood, collected in a trial of the OX40 agonist ivuxolimab. The chain links TRBV18 with TRBJ1-5; TRBD1 matches 7 bases in the middle. The source is an adult with an advanced solid tumor such as melanoma, head and neck, liver or kidney cancer. The DNA reads as follows: TGTGCCAGCTCACTCGGGACAGCGGATAGCAATCAGCCCCAGCATTTT. It translates to CASSLGTADSNQPQHF.